This entry lists 17 T cell receptor beta chains sequenced from one sample in a study of T-cell memory formation after mild COVID-19. TCRdb reprocessed the 5' RACE reads via MiXCR and lists one record per CDR3 protein. The profile shows about 260,000 distinct CDR3 sequences, roughly 8.2% of them singletons. The sample comprised PBMCs or a T cell subset sorted from them (not recorded which). The receptor source for this set is a man between 18 and 29 years old who had mild COVID-19 (a few samples of this study predate the infection). Cell type and time point are not known.

Only a few counts were recorded for this clonotype. The chain joins TRBV24-1 to TRBJ2-2, with D possibly matching TRBD1 (6 bases). Trimming took off 4 bases at V and 4 bases at J, with 15 bases between the two ends. Germline lookup yields CDR1 KGHDR and CDR2 SFDVKD. The CDR3 loop spans 16 amino acids. This chain's CDR3 is CATSDGSTGTTGELFF. CDR3 nucleotide sequence: TGTGCCACCAGTGACGGTTCAACAGGGACCACCGGGGAGCTGTTTTTT.

This clonotype was picked up a small number of times. The gene calls are TRBV20-1 and TRBJ1-1, with 8 positions matching TRBD1. CDR3 length equals 16 residues. The V gene's germline CDR1 is DFQATT and CDR2 SNEGSKA (reference sequence). V lost 6 bases and J lost 2; bases outside the gene matches: 14. The CDR3 region is CSAEGLDRALNTEAFF. As DNA, the CDR3 is TGCAGTGCCGAGGGGCTGGACAGGGCGCTCAACACTGAAGCTTTCTTT.

In its sample, this clonotype was seen a few times. The chain employs TRBV4-3 and TRBJ2-5; no definite D call. The CDR3 length is 15 residues. Germline values: CDR1 LGHNA, CDR2 YSLEER. Trimming stripped 0 bases from V and 5 bases from J, with 13 bases between. CDR3 nucleotide sequence: TGCGCCAGCAGCCAAGATTGGCCCCCAAAGGAGACCCAGTACTTC. It specifies CASSQDWPPKETQYF.

V gene TRBV5-1 combines with J gene TRBJ2-2; D remains unclear. V gave up 6 bases and J gave up 5 bases, with 14 bases separating them. Germline values: CDR1 SGHRS, CDR2 YFSETQ. This CDR3 has 14 residues. Here the CDR3 DNA reads TGCGCCAGCACCACAGCGTCCGGGACCGGGGAGCTGTTTTTT. Translation: CASTTASGTGELFF.

CDR3 in DNA: TGCAGTGCTAGTCGTCAGACACTGACCGGGGAGCTGTTTTTT. Protein: CSASRQTLTGELFF. The chain combines TRBV20-1 with TRBJ2-2; D unresolved. This CDR3 has 14 amino acids. With 3 bases removed from V and 5 bases from J, the gap between germline ends came to 13 bases. Germline lookup yields CDR1 DFQATT and CDR2 SNEGSKA (reference sequence).

This clonotype was seen a few times. V is TRBV27 and J is TRBJ1-1; unclear D gene. The V gene's germline CDR1 is MNHEY and CDR2 SMNVEV (reference sequence). V dropped 1 base and J dropped 5 bases, with 8 bases sitting between them. The CDR3 loop spans 13 amino acids. CDR3 nucleotides: TGTGCCAGCAGTTTATTAGGCCAGACTGAAGCTTTCTTT. This codes for CASSLLGQTEAFF.

The sample holds many counts of this clonotype. The chain uses TRBV29-1 and TRBJ1-1; D may be TRBD1 (5 bases). The CDR3 is 12 residues long. V was shortened by 1 base and J by 7 bases, with 10 bases between the two germline ends. CDR1 is SQVTM and CDR2 is ANQGSEA in the germline V gene. CDR3 sequence: CSVEAGPFEAFF. The CDR3 bases are TGCAGCGTTGAAGCAGGGCCCTTTGAAGCTTTCTTT.

The V gene is TRBV5-1, the J gene TRBJ2-3, with a possible D match to TRBD2 (5 bases). Between the trimmed V and J ends, which lost 1 base and 4 bases, there was a span of 10 bases. There are 14 residues in the CDR3. Germline-derived CDR1 and CDR2 are SGHRS and YFSETQ. The CDR3 sequence is CASSLWAGADTQYF. The CDR3 bases are TGCGCCAGCAGCTTGTGGGCCGGGGCAGATACGCAGTATTTT.

The chain uses TRBV6-4 and TRBJ2-2; D might be TRBD1 (5 bases). The V gene's germline CDR1 is MRHNA and CDR2 SNTAGT. V was cut by 4 bases and J by 6 bases, with 9 bases left in between. This CDR3 has 13 residues. Written as DNA, the CDR3 is TGTGCCAGCAGTGGGCAGGGCGCCGGGGAGCTGTTTTTT. Encoded protein: CASSGQGAGELFF.

The chain employs TRBV7-6 and TRBJ2-3; weak D call: TRBD2 (7 bases). Per the germline V gene, CDR1 is SGHVS and CDR2 is FNYEAQ. The CDR3 has 15 residues. Trimming left V 5 bases short and J 3 bases short, with 15 bases between. CDR3 coding DNA: TGTGCCAGCAGCGGGGCCGGGGGGCGTACAGATACGCAGTATTTT. Translating gives CASSGAGGRTDTQYF.

The chain couples TRBV6-2 or TRBV6-3 to TRBJ2-7, with 7 bases fitting TRBD1. The CDR3 consists of 14 residues. The germline V gene has CDR1 MNHEY and CDR2 SVGEGT. The trim removed 4 bases at V and 1 base at J, leaving 4 bases unmatched. Here the CDR3 reads CASSFQDRSYEQYF. The CDR3 bases are TGTGCCAGCAGTTTTCAGGACAGGTCCTACGAGCAGTACTTC.

Ten or more counts support this clonotype. CDR3 loop: CASSQDPGNPLQYF. CDR3 DNA: TGTGCCAGCAGCCAAGACCCCGGGAATCCTTTGCAGTATTTT. The V and J genes are TRBV3-1 and TRBJ2-3; maybe TRBD2 (5 bases). The CDR3 spans 14 residues. Looked up from germline, CDR1 is LGHDT and CDR2 is YNNKEL (reference sequence). Between the trimmed V and J ends, which lost 0 bases and 11 bases, there was a span of 15 bases.

This clonotype was detected only a few times. The rearrangement links TRBV4-3 to TRBJ2-3; TRBD1 agrees at 11 bases. The length of the CDR3 is 17 residues. J was trimmed by 4 bases and V by 2 bases; bases with no gene match: 8. Germline loops: CDR1 LGHNA, CDR2 YSLEER. CDR3 loop: CASSQNGMGQGADTQYF. The CDR3 bases are TGCGCCAGCAGCCAAAACGGGATGGGACAGGGGGCAGATACGCAGTATTTT.

There are many counts of this clonotype. V is TRBV12-3 or TRBV12-4 and J is TRBJ2-6; D uncertain. V was clipped by 4 bases and J by 0 bases, with 1 base between them. This CDR3 contains 13 residues. The CDR3 bases are TGTGCCAGCAGTTACTCTGGGGCCAACGTCCTGACTTTC. This codes for CASSYSGANVLTF.

This clonotype was found a few times. This chain connects TRBV12-3 or TRBV12-4 to TRBJ2-5, with D tentatively TRBD1 (5 bases). Trimming left V 3 bases short and J 4 bases short, with 9 bases between. CDR3 size: 13 residues. The chain's CDR3 is CASSFQGLETQYF. CDR3 in DNA: TGTGCCAGCAGTTTCCAGGGATTAGAGACCCAGTACTTC.

This clonotype was picked up a small number of times. This chain's CDR3 is CSALPQSSYNEQFF. Here the CDR3 DNA reads TGCAGTGCCCTCCCACAGAGCTCCTACAATGAGCAGTTCTTC. The chain joins TRBV20-1 to TRBJ2-1; D remains ambiguous. CDR1 is DFQATT, CDR2 SNEGSKA, per germline (reference sequence). V gave up 6 bases and J gave up 0 bases, with 12 bases separating them. The CDR3 is made up of 14 amino acids.

The chain recombines TRBV10-3 with TRBJ1-5; TRBD1 might be the D (6 bases). This CDR3 contains 14 residues. The V end lost 0 bases, the J end lost 9 bases, and 12 bases lay between the germline ends. Germline values: CDR1 ENHRY, CDR2 SYGVKD. The CDR3 nucleotides are TGTGCCATCAGTGAGTCGGCAGGGGAAAGGCCCCAGCATTTT. It yields the protein CAISESAGERPQHF.